This T cell receptor (beta chain) originates from a study of resident and recirculating memory T cells in vitiligo. Whole-study findings and limits: Different lesions suggested infiltration by different T cell clones.

The method was immunoSEQ multiplex PCR; TCRdb's version includes in-frame clones alone and lacks a portion of them. The sample shows tens of thousands of clones, about 89% of them seen only once. V was cut by 0 bases and J by 3 bases, with 4 bases left in between. This CDR3 has 12 amino acids. The V gene's germline CDR1 is SGHDT and CDR2 YYEEEE. Concerning this clone itself: What it binds is unknown.

Sample: blood. This sequence was found in a male donor with vitiligo. The chain couples TRBV5-6 to TRBJ2-7; no clear D. CDR3 protein: CASSLADYEQYF. The CDR3 DNA sequence: TGTGCCAGCAGCTTGGCAGACTACGAGCAGTACTTC.